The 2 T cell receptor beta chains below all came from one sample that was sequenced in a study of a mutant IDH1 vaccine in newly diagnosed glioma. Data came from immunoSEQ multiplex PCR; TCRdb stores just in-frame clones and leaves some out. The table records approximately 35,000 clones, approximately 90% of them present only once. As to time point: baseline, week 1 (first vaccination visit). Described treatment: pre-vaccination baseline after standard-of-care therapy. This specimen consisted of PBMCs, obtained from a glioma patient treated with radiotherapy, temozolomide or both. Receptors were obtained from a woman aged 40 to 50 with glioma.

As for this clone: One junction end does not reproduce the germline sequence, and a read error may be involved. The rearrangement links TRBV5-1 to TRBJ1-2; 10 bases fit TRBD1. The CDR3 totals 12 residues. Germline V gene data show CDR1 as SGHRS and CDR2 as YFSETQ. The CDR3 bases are TGCGCCAGCAGCTTTTCAGACAGGGGGCTCGCCTTC. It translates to CASSFSDRGLAF.

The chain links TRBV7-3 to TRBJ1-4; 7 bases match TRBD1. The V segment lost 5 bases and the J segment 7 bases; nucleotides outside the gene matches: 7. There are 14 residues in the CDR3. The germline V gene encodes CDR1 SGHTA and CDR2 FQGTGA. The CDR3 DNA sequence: TGTGCCAGCAGCACAGGGGTACAGGGTGAAAAACTGTTTTTT. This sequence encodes CASSTGVQGEKLFF.